This passage covers 30 T cell receptor beta chains from one sample sequenced in a study of cytomegalovirus exposure and HLA in healthy donors. The PCR used 60 Vbeta and 13 Jbeta primers. Measured with immunoSEQ multiplex PCR; TCRdb has only the in-frame clones, and not every one. There are 60,000 to 70,000 clones in the sample, with around a sixth held by the top ten. Sequences were obtained from PBMCs. The receptors come from a boy aged 10-17 years in good health and CMV-seronegative.

This chain connects TRBV19 to TRBJ2-1; 16 bases are shared with TRBD2. Per the germline V gene, CDR1 is LNHDA and CDR2 is SQIVND (reference sequence). V lost 3 bases and J lost 2; bases outside the gene matches: 10. The length of the CDR3 is 20 residues. CDR3 nucleotide sequence: TGTGCCAGTAGTATGAAGCCCGGGACTAGCGGGGGGGCCGCCTACAATGAGCAGTTCTTC. Translating gives CASSMKPGTSGGAAYNEQFF.

The chain recombines TRBV7-2 with TRBJ1-2; 9 bases agree with TRBD1. The germline V gene has CDR1 SGHTA and CDR2 FQGNSA. This CDR3 is built from 13 residues. The J segment lost 8 bases and the V segment lost 5 bases, leaving 6 bases of the junction unmatched. CDR3 protein: CASSPRGQGGYTF. The CDR3 nucleotides are TGTGCCAGCAGCCCGAGGGGACAGGGCGGCTACACCTTC.

The rearrangement uses TRBV7-9 and TRBJ1-2; 9 nucleotides match TRBD1. The germline V gene has CDR1 SEHNR and CDR2 FQNEAQ (reference sequence). This CDR3 is built from 15 residues. With 6 bases clipped from V and 4 bases from J, the junction kept 9 bases outside the gene matches. DNA for the CDR3: TGTGCCAGCAGGTTTACAGGGGGCGAGAGCTATGGCTACACCTTC. It translates to CASRFTGGESYGYTF.

The gene calls are TRBV10-3 and TRBJ1-2; 8 bases agree with TRBD1. The CDR3 loop spans 14 amino acids. Germline V lookup: CDR1 ENHRY, CDR2 SYGVKD. V lost 5 bases to trimming and J lost 5 bases; unmatched junction nucleotides: 7. This CDR3 reads CAISPGQGSYGYTF. CDR3 nucleotides: TGTGCCATCAGTCCAGGACAGGGCTCTTATGGCTACACCTTC.

This rearrangement joins TRBV4-1 to TRBJ1-5; possibly TRBD1 for D (6 bases). Germline V gene lookup returns CDR1 MGHRA and CDR2 YSYEKL. V was clipped by 1 base and J by 1 base, with 8 bases between them. This CDR3 spans 15 amino acids. The CDR3 DNA follows: TGCGCCAGCAGCCAAGGGACAGCCAGCAATCAGCCCCAGCATTTT. It is translated as CASSQGTASNQPQHF.

The chain joins TRBV5-1 to TRBJ2-7, with 7 bases lining up with TRBD1. Looked up from germline, CDR1 is SGHRS and CDR2 is YFSETQ. This CDR3 is built from 12 residues. Unmatched junction bases numbered 3, after V lost 4 bases and J lost 5 bases. The CDR3 is CASSEGANEQYF. The CDR3, as DNA: TGCGCCAGCAGCGAGGGGGCCAACGAGCAGTACTTC.

The chain links TRBV27 to TRBJ1-2; 10 bases are shared with TRBD1. The junction had 14 bases not matched to a gene; V was cut back by 3 bases and J by 4 bases. The CDR3 length is 18 residues. The germline gives CDR1 MNHEY, CDR2 SMNVEV (reference sequence). In DNA, the CDR3 is TGTGCCAGCAGTTTCACCGGGACAGGGGCTAATGGCGGCTATGGCTACACCTTC. Its translation: CASSFTGTGANGGYGYTF.

The rearrangement uses TRBV6-5 and TRBJ2-2, with 8 bases aligning to TRBD2. This CDR3 is built from 14 residues. Trimming cost V 7 bases and J 3 bases; bases outside gene matches: 4. CDR1 is MNHEY and CDR2 is SVGAGI in the germline V gene. This chain's CDR3 is CASKREGYTGELFF. Written as DNA, the CDR3 is TGTGCCAGCAAACGGGAGGGTTACACCGGGGAGCTGTTTTTT.

The chain is built from TRBV14 and TRBJ1-2, with D maybe TRBD1 (5 bases). Germline V gene sequence: CDR1 SGHDN, CDR2 FVKESK. The CDR3 has 14 residues. Trimming took off 2 bases at V and 6 bases at J, with 13 bases between the two ends. Here the CDR3 reads CASSQSHQGNGYTF. DNA of the CDR3: TGTGCCAGCAGCCAATCCCATCAGGGTAATGGCTACACCTTC. Looking up the rest from reference TRBV14 and TRBJ1-2 gives the full variable domain: EAGVTQFPSHSVIEKGQTVTLRCDPISGHDNLYWYRRVMGKEIKFLLHFVKESKQDESGMPNNRFLAERTGGTYSTLKVQPAELEDSGVYFCASSQSHQGNGYTFGSGTRLTVV.

The chain combines TRBV10-3 with TRBJ1-2; 7 bases are shared with TRBD1. J gave up 3 bases and V 7 bases, and 5 bases lay outside the gene matches. The CDR3 is 13 residues long. The germline V gene encodes CDR1 ENHRY and CDR2 SYGVKD. The CDR3 here is CAINLQGDYGYTF. CDR3 nucleotide sequence: TGTGCCATCAACCTGCAGGGGGACTATGGCTACACCTTC.

The chain couples TRBV10-3 to TRBJ1-2, with D perhaps TRBD1 (6 bases). V was trimmed by 4 bases and J by 0 bases, leaving 12 bases between them. This CDR3 has 15 residues. Germline CDR1 reads ENHRY; CDR2 reads SYGVKD. The chain's CDR3 is CAISGWTVANYGYTF. The CDR3 DNA is TGTGCCATCAGTGGTTGGACAGTAGCTAACTATGGCTACACCTTC.

The J gene is TRBJ2-1, the V gene TRBV6-5; TRBD1 matches 9 bases. V was clipped by 5 bases and J by 5 bases; unmatched bases: 4. The CDR3 length is 14 residues. Germline CDR1 is MNHEY and CDR2 is SVGAGI. The CDR3 sequence is CASSPGTGNNEQFF. The CDR3 nucleotides are TGTGCCAGCAGTCCCGGGACAGGGAACAATGAGCAGTTCTTC.

The J gene is TRBJ2-7, the V gene TRBV5-1; no clear D. CDR1 is SGHRS, CDR2 YFSETQ, per germline. The CDR3 loop spans 12 amino acids. The V end was cut by 1 base, the J end by 3 bases, with 5 bases between. CDR3 sequence reads: CASSLTDYEQYF. As DNA, the CDR3 is TGCGCCAGCAGCTTGACAGACTACGAGCAGTACTTC.

The V call is TRBV2, the J call TRBJ2-5; possible D gene TRBD2, 6 bases. V was trimmed by 8 bases and J by 5 bases, leaving 18 bases between them. This CDR3 is 14 amino acids long. Looked up from germline, CDR1 is SNHLY and CDR2 is FYNNEI. The CDR3 DNA is TGTGCCAGCGGAGGGAGGAGCGGCGGGGAGACCCAGTACTTC. Translation gives CASGGRSGGETQYF.

This rearrangement joins TRBV6-4 to TRBJ2-3; weak D call: TRBD1 (5 bases). V gave up 0 bases and J gave up 2 bases, with 9 bases separating them. The germline CDR1 and CDR2 sequences are MRHNA and SNTAGT. CDR3 length: 15 amino acids. The CDR3 nucleotides read TGTGCCAGCAGTGACTCGACAGACCCCACAGATACGCAGTATTTT. This translates into CASSDSTDPTDTQYF.

V gene TRBV19 combines with J gene TRBJ2-1; D unresolved. Germline lookup yields CDR1 LNHDA and CDR2 SQIVND (reference sequence). The CDR3 loop spans 13 amino acids. The V and J ends lost 3 bases and 7 bases respectively, with 10 bases between them. The CDR3 DNA reads as TGTGCCAGTAGTATTTCACTCTTTAATGAGCAGTTCTTC. Its translation is CASSISLFNEQFF.

The chain combines TRBV6-1 with TRBJ1-5; a possible D gene is TRBD1 (6 bases). There are 15 residues in the CDR3. V lost 6 bases to trimming and J lost 5 bases, with 17 bases between them. The germline V gene has CDR1 MNHNS and CDR2 SASEGT. The CDR3 sequence: CASSPDSGGHQPQHF. As DNA, the CDR3 is TGTGCCAGCAGCCCCGACAGCGGGGGGCATCAGCCCCAGCATTTT.

The genes are TRBV7-2 and TRBJ1-5; TRBD1 matches 7 bases. V lost 5 bases and J lost 4; bases outside the gene matches: 5. Germline lookup yields CDR1 SGHTA and CDR2 FQGNSA. CDR3 size: 14 residues. This CDR3 is CASSTRQGNQPQHF. The CDR3 bases are TGTGCCAGCAGCACACGACAGGGTAATCAGCCCCAGCATTTT.

J is TRBJ2-5 and V is TRBV15, with 7 bases identical to TRBD1. This CDR3 region has 15 residues. The germline V gene has CDR1 LNHNV and CDR2 YYDKDF (reference sequence). V dropped 3 bases and J dropped 5; count of bases not matched to a gene: 9. The CDR3 reads CATSSSGGWDETQYF. The CDR3 coding sequence is TGTGCCACCAGCAGTTCAGGGGGTTGGGACGAGACCCAGTACTTC. Looking up the rest from reference TRBV15 and TRBJ2-5 gives the full variable domain: DAMVIQNPRYQVTQFGKPVTLSCSQTLNHNVMYWYQQKSSQAPKLLFHYYDKDFNNEADTPDNFQSRRPNTSFCFLDIRSPGLGDTAMYLCATSSSGGWDETQYFGPGTRLLVL.

The CDR3 DNA is TGTGCCAGAGGACCGACGGGGAGGAAGAACACTGAAGCTTTCTTT. It translates to CARGPTGRKNTEAFF. The V and J genes are TRBV7-9 and TRBJ1-1; D not resolved. From germline, CDR1 is SEHNR and CDR2 FQNEAQ (reference sequence). The CDR3 spans 15 residues. Between the trimmed V and J ends, which lost 9 bases and 1 base, there was a span of 18 bases. The variable domain in full, with the rest retrieved from reference TRBV7-9 and TRBJ1-1, is DTGVSQNPRHKITKRGQNVTFRCDPISEHNRLYWYRQTLGQGPEFLTYFQNEAQLEKSRLLSDRFSAERPKGSFSTLEIQRTEQGDSAMYLCARGPTGRKNTEAFFGQGTRLTVV.

The V and J genes are TRBV6-1 and TRBJ2-7; possibly TRBD1 for D (6 bases). V lost 8 bases and J lost 2, with 13 bases in between. CDR1 and CDR2 from the germline V gene are MNHNS and SASEGT. The CDR3 extends over 13 amino acids. The CDR3 DNA is TGTGCCAGCTCCGCAGGGGTGACCTACGAGCAGTACTTC. Encoded protein: CASSAGVTYEQYF.

This sequence joins TRBV7-3 and TRBJ1-5; D may be TRBD1 (6 bases). The CDR3 extends over 15 amino acids. The V and J ends lost 5 bases and 4 bases respectively, with 15 bases between them. In germline, CDR1 is SGHTA, CDR2 FQGTGA. CDR3 DNA: TGTGCCAGCAGCCTCCAGGGAGGGGGAAATCAGCCCCAGCATTTT. This gives the protein CASSLQGGGNQPQHF. The full variable domain, in which reference TRBV7-3 and TRBJ1-5 provide the parts outside the CDR3, is GAGVSQTPSNKVTEKGKYVELRCDPISGHTALYWYRQSLGQGPEFLIYFQGTGAADDSGLPNDRFFAVRPEGSVSTLKIQRTERGDSAVYLCASSLQGGGNQPQHFGDGTRLSIL.

The chain combines TRBV5-6 with TRBJ2-5; no firm D call. The ends were cut back, 4 bases at V and 4 bases at J, with 14 bases in the middle. Per the germline V gene, CDR1 is SGHDT and CDR2 is YYEEEE. The CDR3 runs to 14 residues. The CDR3 here is CASSLSWAPETQYF. The CDR3 DNA reads as TGTGCCAGCAGCCTTTCCTGGGCACCAGAGACCCAGTACTTC.

V usage is TRBV29-1 and J usage is TRBJ2-5; 13 nucleotides agree with TRBD2. Trimming removed 7 bases from V and 2 bases from J; junction bases left unmatched: 4. CDR3 size: 14 residues. CDR1 and CDR2 from the germline V gene are SQVTM and ANQGSEA. The CDR3: CSGETSGGQETQYF. CDR3 nucleotide sequence: TGCAGCGGAGAGACTAGCGGGGGGCAAGAGACCCAGTACTTC.

V usage is TRBV7-3 and J usage is TRBJ2-7; tentative D call: TRBD1 (6 bases). The CDR3 loop spans 15 amino acids. CDR1 and CDR2 (germline): SGHTA, FQGTGA. V was trimmed by 5 bases and J by 2 bases, leaving 16 bases between them. The CDR3 DNA is TGTGCCAGCAGCCTACTCCCGGACAGTGCCTACGAGCAGTACTTC. Protein product: CASSLLPDSAYEQYF. Together with reference TRBV7-3 and TRBJ2-7, the CDR3 gives the full variable domain: GAGVSQTPSNKVTEKGKYVELRCDPISGHTALYWYRQSLGQGPEFLIYFQGTGAADDSGLPNDRFFAVRPEGSVSTLKIQRTERGDSAVYLCASSLLPDSAYEQYFGPGTRLTVT.

The chain couples TRBV7-9 to TRBJ1-2; D is ambiguous. V dropped 3 bases and J dropped 9 bases, with 20 bases sitting between them. The germline V gene has CDR1 SEHNR and CDR2 FQNEAQ (reference sequence). The CDR3 consists of 15 residues. DNA of the CDR3: TGTGCCAGCAGCTTCGATGCGCGTTTAGAGTTTCGCTACACCTTC. Residues: CASSFDARLEFRYTF.

The V gene is TRBV9, the J gene TRBJ2-1; 8 bases match TRBD2. Germline V gene sequence: CDR1 SGDLS, CDR2 YYNGEE. V trimming: 3 bases; J trimming: 3 bases; junction bases outside the gene matches: 8. This CDR3 region has 16 residues. The CDR3 loop reads CASSAAGTSDYNEQFF. The CDR3, as DNA: TGTGCCAGCAGCGCGGCCGGGACTAGTGACTACAATGAGCAGTTCTTC.

The chain is built from TRBV10-3 and TRBJ1-5; the D is unclear. Per the germline V gene, CDR1 is ENHRY and CDR2 is SYGVKD. V was cut by 3 bases and J by 7 bases, with 7 bases left in between. This CDR3 spans 12 amino acids. CDR3 region: CAISDGEQPQHF. CDR3 DNA: TGTGCCATCAGTGACGGGGAGCAGCCCCAGCATTTT.

The chain joins TRBV7-2 to TRBJ1-2, with D possibly being TRBD1 (6 bases). The CDR3 is made up of 17 amino acids. Trimming left V 1 base short and J 2 bases short, with 17 bases between. CDR1 SGHTA and CDR2 FQGNSA come from the germline V gene. The CDR3 is CASSLGSKGERNYGYTF. In DNA, the CDR3 is TGTGCCAGCAGCTTAGGGTCCAAGGGGGAAAGAAACTATGGCTACACCTTC.

The J gene is TRBJ2-7, the V gene TRBV15; 7 nucleotides agree with TRBD2. Looked up from germline, CDR1 is LNHNV and CDR2 is YYDKDF (reference sequence). The trim removed 4 bases at V and 3 bases at J, leaving 6 bases unmatched. The CDR3 is 14 amino acids. CDR3 DNA: TGTGCCACCAGCATACAAGCGGGGAACTACGAGCAGTACTTC. This encodes CATSIQAGNYEQYF.